This record looks at one TCR beta chain sequence and its context. Clones were read by immunoSEQ multiplex PCR, and TCRdb kept only the in-frame ones, dropping some. The repertoire holds a few hundred thousand clones, around 89% seen once, with about 12% in the top ten. The data derive from a study of blood T cell repertoires in COVID-19. The CDR3 length is 15 residues. CDR1 is DFQATT, CDR2 SNEGSKA, per germline (reference sequence). V lost 3 bases and J 0 bases, leaving 12 bases between the germline ends. The chain has TRBV20-1 and TRBJ1-5, with TRBD1 as a possible D gene (5 bases). The sequence was collected from an older woman with acute or convalescent COVID-19. The sequencing input was peripheral blood. The CDR3 here is CSASTGSDSNQPQHF. Written as DNA, the CDR3 is TGCAGTGCTAGTACAGGATCCGATAGCAATCAGCCCCAGCATTTT.